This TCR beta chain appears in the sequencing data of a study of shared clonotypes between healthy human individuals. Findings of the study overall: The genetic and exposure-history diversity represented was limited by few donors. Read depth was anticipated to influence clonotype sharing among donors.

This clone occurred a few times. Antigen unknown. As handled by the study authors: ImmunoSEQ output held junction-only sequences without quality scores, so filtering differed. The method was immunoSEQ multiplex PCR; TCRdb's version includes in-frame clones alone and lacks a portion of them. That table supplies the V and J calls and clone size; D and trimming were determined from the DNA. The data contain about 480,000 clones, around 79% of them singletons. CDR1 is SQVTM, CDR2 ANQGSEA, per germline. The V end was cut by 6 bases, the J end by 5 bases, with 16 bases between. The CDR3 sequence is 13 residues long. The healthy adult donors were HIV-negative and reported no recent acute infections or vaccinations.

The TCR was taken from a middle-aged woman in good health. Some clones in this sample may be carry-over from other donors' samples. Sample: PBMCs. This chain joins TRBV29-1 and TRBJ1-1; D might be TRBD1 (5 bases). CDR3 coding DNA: TGCAGCGTACCGGCCACAGAGGGGACTGAAGCTTTCTTT. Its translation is CSVPATEGTEAFF.